Following are 16 T cell receptor beta chains from one sample sequenced in a study of metastatic and nonmetastatic thyroid tumors. TCRdb re-clonotyped the PCR reads via MiXCR. The sample includes 75,000 to 95,000 clones, roughly 13% of them seen just once. Thyroid surgery was preceded by no treatment in any patient. The sample taken for sequencing was blood. Receptor source: a female donor with papillary thyroid cancer or a benign thyroid nodule (not recorded which). Some clones in this sample may be carry-over from other donors' samples.

This clone came up many times. J is TRBJ2-7 and V is TRBV28, with 7 nucleotides matching TRBD1. The CDR3 extends over 13 amino acids. V was clipped by 5 bases and J by 7 bases; unmatched bases: 8. Germline V gene sequence: CDR1 MDHEN, CDR2 SYDVKM. The CDR3 region has the DNA TGTGCCAGCAGTCGGGACAGCTTGTCTGAGCAGTACTTC. It codes for CASSRDSLSEQYF.

This clone was observed many times. The chain employs TRBV7-9 and TRBJ2-7; TRBD2 aligns across 10 bases. V was pared by 0 bases and J by 2 bases, with 1 base of the junction left unmatched. Looked up from germline, CDR1 is SEHNR and CDR2 is FQNEAQ (reference sequence). The CDR3 spans 15 residues. CDR3 DNA sequence: TGTGCCAGCAGCTTAGCGACTAGCGGGCCCTACGAGCAGTACTTC. Encoded protein: CASSLATSGPYEQYF.

This clone was seen repeatedly, ten times or more. This chain links TRBV7-2 with TRBJ2-3; TRBD1 is a possible D gene (5 bases). Trimming removed 5 bases from V and 3 bases from J, with 9 bases in between. CDR3 size: 13 residues. Germline lookup yields CDR1 SGHTA and CDR2 FQGNSA. DNA of the CDR3: TGTGCCAGCAGCGTTCGACAGACAGATACGCAGTATTTT. It codes for CASSVRQTDTQYF.

This clone was observed at least ten times. The chain joins TRBV19 to TRBJ2-5; D unresolved. There are 12 residues in the CDR3. CDR1 is LNHDA and CDR2 is SQIVND in the germline V gene (reference sequence). Trimming removed 6 bases at V and 7 bases at J, with 12 bases between. The CDR3 DNA reads as TGTGCCAGTAGGGACCGACTGGGGACCCAGTACTTC. Translating gives CASRDRLGTQYF.

Ten or more counts support this clone. J is TRBJ2-3 and V is TRBV7-3, with D tentatively TRBD2 (5 bases). Germline CDR1 is SGHTA and CDR2 is FQGTGA. V was trimmed by 3 bases and J by 5 bases, leaving 9 bases between them. This CDR3 region has 13 residues. The CDR3 is CASSLGSKDTQYF. The CDR3 nucleotides read TGTGCCAGCAGCTTGGGGAGTAAAGATACGCAGTATTTT.

As for this clone: A single base separates this from a much larger clone, so it may be a read error. The V and J genes are TRBV15 and TRBJ2-3; D is unclear. The CDR3 runs to 15 residues. Germline lookup yields CDR1 LNHNV and CDR2 YYDKDF (reference sequence). The CDR3 nucleotides read TGTGCCGCCAGCAGAGATACTATAAGCACAGATACGCAGTATTTT. Translation gives CAASRDTISTDTQYF.

This chain links TRBV28 with TRBJ2-7; 8 positions agree with TRBD2. The CDR3 is 16 amino acids. With 6 bases clipped from V and 3 bases from J, the junction kept 13 bases outside the gene matches. Germline values: CDR1 MDHEN, CDR2 SYDVKM. The CDR3 sequence is CASSLGNSGADYEQYF. The CDR3 nucleotides read TGTGCCAGCAGCCTCGGGAATAGCGGGGCAGACTACGAGCAGTACTTC. The variable domain in full, with the rest retrieved from reference TRBV28 and TRBJ2-7, is DVKVTQSSRYLVKRTGEKVFLECVQDMDHENMFWYRQDPGLGLRLIYFSYDVKMKEKGDIPEGYSVSREKKERFSLILESASTNQTSMYLCASSLGNSGADYEQYFGPGTRLTVT.

The chain carries TRBV20-1 and TRBJ1-6, with no clear D. This CDR3 has 14 amino acids. The germline gives CDR1 DFQATT, CDR2 SNEGSKA (reference sequence). Trimming took 0 bases from V and 9 from J, leaving 12 bases between them. The CDR3 DNA sequence: TGCAGTGCTAGAGATCGGACGGATTCTTCACCCCTCCACTTT. Its translation: CSARDRTDSSPLHF.

The table lists this clone with many counts. This chain uses TRBV11-3 with TRBJ2-2, with a possible D match to TRBD1 (5 bases). V was pared by 1 base and J by 5 bases, with 14 bases between. The CDR3 has 16 amino acids. The germline V gene has CDR1 SGHNT and CDR2 YENEEA. The CDR3 nucleotides read TGTGCCAGCAGCTTAGGAGTGGGGCACGGGACCGGGGAGCTGTTTTTT. It specifies CASSLGVGHGTGELFF.

J is TRBJ2-7 and V is TRBV28, with D uncertain. The germline V gene encodes CDR1 MDHEN and CDR2 SYDVKM. The ends were cut back, 10 bases at V and 0 bases at J, with 13 bases in the middle. CDR3 size: 13 residues. The CDR3 sequence: CAIVGRGSYEQYF. The CDR3, as DNA: TGTGCCATCGTTGGTCGAGGCTCCTACGAGCAGTACTTC. The full variable domain, in which reference TRBV28 and TRBJ2-7 provide the parts outside the CDR3, is DVKVTQSSRYLVKRTGEKVFLECVQDMDHENMFWYRQDPGLGLRLIYFSYDVKMKEKGDIPEGYSVSREKKERFSLILESASTNQTSMYLCAIVGRGSYEQYFGPGTRLTVT.

This clone has more than one count but fewer than ten. This could be a read error, since a much larger clone is one nucleotide away. The chain has TRBV20-1 and TRBJ2-1; 13 bases line up with TRBD2. CDR3 length equals 14 residues. The J segment lost 6 bases and the V segment lost 6 bases, leaving 5 bases of the junction unmatched. Germline V gene data show CDR1 as DFQATT and CDR2 as SNEGSKA (reference sequence). The CDR3 bases are TGCAGTGCAAAAGGGACTAGCGGGATCAATGAGCAGTTCTTC. Its protein is CSAKGTSGINEQFF.

The chain joins TRBV30 to TRBJ2-7, with a weak D call TRBD2 (6 bases). There are 12 residues in the CDR3. The germline CDR1 and CDR2 sequences are GTSNPN and SVGIG (reference sequence). V shed 7 bases and J shed 1 base, with 11 bases lying between them. CDR3 amino acids: CASGTESYEQYF. In DNA form, the CDR3 reads TGTGCCTCCGGGACTGAATCCTACGAGCAGTACTTC. Filled out from reference TRBV30 and TRBJ2-7, the complete variable domain reads SQTIHQWPATLVQPVGSPLSLECTVEGTSNPNLYWYRQAAGRGLQLLFYSVGIGQISSEVPQNLSASRPQDRQFILSSKKLLLSDSGFYLCASGTESYEQYFGPGTRLTVT.

This clone was counted at least ten times. This chain uses TRBV7-2 with TRBJ2-1; 7 nucleotides match TRBD1. Looked up from germline, CDR1 is SGHTA and CDR2 is FQGNSA. This CDR3 has 14 amino acids. Losses at the gene ends were 6 bases for V and 7 bases for J; bases not matched to a gene: 9. CDR3 residues: CASRNSGGQNEQFF. The CDR3 DNA is TGTGCCAGCAGGAACTCAGGGGGACAGAATGAGCAGTTCTTC.

Ten or more counts support this clone. The rearrangement joins TRBV15 to TRBJ2-1; TRBD2 matches at 9 bases. This CDR3 region has 17 residues. The V gene's germline CDR1 is LNHNV and CDR2 YYDKDF (reference sequence). The junction had 5 bases not matched to a gene; V was cut back by 1 base and J by 1 base. The CDR3 reads CATSRGSGRGSYNEQFF. The CDR3 nucleotides are TGTGCCACCAGCAGAGGTAGCGGGAGAGGGTCCTACAATGAGCAGTTCTTC.

This clone was recorded many times. The chain combines TRBV6-1 with TRBJ2-5; 8 bases align to TRBD2. J was trimmed by 5 bases and V by 5 bases; bases with no gene match: 7. The CDR3 runs to 14 residues. Germline V gives CDR1 MNHNS, CDR2 SASEGT. The CDR3 DNA reads as TGTGCCAGCAGTCCGGGGGGGGGCGGGGAGACCCAGTACTTC. Translated, it gives CASSPGGGGETQYF.

This clone was counted at least ten times. The rearrangement uses TRBV30 and TRBJ1-4; tentative D call: TRBD1 (6 bases). V dropped 1 base and J dropped 8 bases, with 17 bases sitting between them. CDR3 size: 15 residues. In germline, CDR1 is GTSNPN, CDR2 SVGIG (reference sequence). CDR3 sequence: CAWSDRVRGQEKLFF. The CDR3, as DNA: TGTGCCTGGAGTGACCGCGTTCGGGGGCAGGAAAAACTGTTTTTT.